The present entry profiles one T cell receptor beta chain with its context. The data stem from a study of blood T cell repertoires in COVID-19. Study in general: Researchers got acute and convalescent COVID-19 samples from the United States, Italy and Spain.

Produced via immunoSEQ multiplex PCR; TCRdb's table is partial and in-frame only. The data contain some 400,000 clones, 80% to 90% of them singletons. V shed 6 bases and J shed 3 bases, with 15 bases lying between them. The germline V gene encodes CDR1 WSHSY and CDR2 SAAADI. The CDR3 loop spans 14 amino acids. The source is a man aged 25-45 years who had recovered from COVID-19. Sequencing was carried out using PBMCs or T cells enriched from blood (not recorded which). This chain connects TRBV10-2 to TRBJ2-7; D might be TRBD1 (5 bases). The DNA of the CDR3 is TGCGCCAGCAGACCAGGGAAAGGGAACTACGAGCAGTACTTC. It codes for CASRPGKGNYEQYF.